This T cell receptor (beta chain) was obtained from a study of blood T cell repertoires in COVID-19. Looking at the study overall: The samples span acute and convalescent COVID-19 from the United States, Italy and Spain. PBMCs, B-cell-depleted T cells, or T cells provided the cDNA or gDNA that made up the material.

The CDR3 consists of 14 residues. CDR1 is SGHRS, CDR2 YFSETQ, per germline. J was trimmed by 5 bases and V by 3 bases; bases with no gene match: 4. Profiling relied on immunoSEQ multiplex PCR, and the TCRdb table lists in-frame clones only, not all of them. The table includes 70,000 to 100,000 clones, 88% detected once. This TCR derives from an older woman with acute or convalescent COVID-19. This chain links TRBV5-1 with TRBJ2-2, with 7 positions matching TRBD1. The sample consisted of peripheral blood. The CDR3 sequence: CASSWGQPTGELFF. The CDR3 region has the DNA TGCGCCAGCAGCTGGGGACAGCCTACCGGGGAGCTGTTTTTT.